This is a list of T cell receptor beta chains from one sample in a study of a mutant IDH1 vaccine in newly diagnosed glioma. Clones were sequenced by immunoSEQ multiplex PCR, and TCRdb holds only the in-frame ones, with some missing. The table includes around 100,000 clones, under 90% detected once. No antigens are known for them. The source material was PBMCs, sampled from a glioma patient whose treatment included an IDH1 peptide vaccine. Receptors originate from a woman between 45 and 60 years old with glioma. CDR3s include the opening cysteine and the closing phenylalanine or tryptophan.

V gene,J gene,CDR3 protein
TRBV27,TRBJ2-7,CASSLRSGTYEQYF
TRBV27,TRBJ2-3,CASSDLGRAGGGTQYF
TRBV7-2,TRBJ1-3,CASSRGQSANTIYF
TRBV7-8,TRBJ2-7,CASSPLLAGGNYEQYF
TRBV7-9,TRBJ1-1,CATKDGVNTEAFF
TRBV7-3,TRBJ2-3,CASSLLSASGRDTQYF
TRBV10-1,TRBJ2-3,CASPSTDTQYF
TRBV15,TRBJ1-3,CATSRAIISSGNTIYF
TRBV14,TRBJ2-7,CASSQEGFSSYEQYF
TRBV4-2,TRBJ2-2,CASSQDNGDTGELFF
TRBV10-3,TRBJ2-1,CAISGDRDSYNEQFF
TRBV25-1,TRBJ2-5,CASSQGWLADYYQETQYF
TRBV5-1,TRBJ2-1,CASSLRTGHFYNEQFF
TRBV27,TRBJ2-2,CASSAAGVAGELFF
TRBV11-2,TRBJ2-1,CASSLGTANEQFF
TRBV10-1,TRBJ2-7,CASSRDTPSGSSNEQYF
TRBV30,TRBJ2-1,CAWSPPGLLHYNEQFF
TRBV27,TRBJ2-7,CASKRWGTSGRIGNEQYF
TRBV6-1,TRBJ2-3,CASTWDTSTDTQYF
TRBV6-5,TRBJ2-7,CASSYSDRPFYEQYF
TRBV29-1,TRBJ2-7,CSVARGSGEQYF
TRBV5-1,TRBJ2-5,CASSLRQETQYF
TRBV5-1,TRBJ2-7,CASSLEAGEVYEQYF
TRBV9,TRBJ2-7,CASSVGAGTGVLGEQYF
TRBV12-5,TRBJ2-1,CASGRSTGIDEQFF
TRBV4-1,TRBJ2-1,CASSQDIVGGPYNEQFF
TRBV19,TRBJ1-5,CASSIGRARAANGDPQHF
TRBV28,TRBJ2-1,CASSLGLAGDEQFF
TRBV6-6,TRBJ1-5,CASSLQGNQPQHF
TRBV19,TRBJ2-1,CASSIDSGSYNEQFF
TRBV30,TRBJ1-5,CAWRGQVGQPQHF
TRBV5-1,TRBJ2-5,CASSGAWTGGQETQYF
TRBV5-1,TRBJ2-2,CASSVEGDNTGELFF
TRBV6-5,TRBJ1-4,CASRRGGSEKLFF
TRBV27,TRBJ1-1,CASSFQGLNTEAFF
TRBV5-4,TRBJ2-5,CASSAGDSAQETQYF
TRBV5-5,TRBJ2-1,CASSITLAGGPNNEQFF
TRBV6-1,TRBJ2-3,CASSEAGEAEYTDTQYF
TRBV6-5,TRBJ1-3,CASSPASTGNTIYF
TRBV7-9,TRBJ1-1,CASSTSTGGAFF
TRBV10-1,TRBJ2-2,CASGGLAELRTGELFF
TRBV6-5,TRBJ1-2,CASSGQGNNYGYTF